The clone carrying this TCR beta chain was picked up one time. The protocol was immunoSEQ multiplex PCR, while the TCRdb copy is restricted to in-frame clones and leaves out a portion. In the table there are roughly 70,000 clones, 80% of which are singletons. This sample was taken from a study of blood T cell repertoires in COVID-19. Study context: Specimens from acute and convalescent COVID-19 originated in the United States, Italy and Spain.

Germline values: CDR1 SGHNT, CDR2 YENEEA. This CDR3 spans 12 amino acids. Trimming took 3 bases from V and 7 from J, leaving 6 bases between them. The sequence came from a man between 65 and 85 years old who had recovered from COVID-19. Sequenced sample: peripheral blood. The chain employs TRBV11-3 and TRBJ1-4; the D gene is possibly TRBD1 (5 bases). The CDR3 loop reads CASSFGGEKLFF. CDR3 in DNA: TGTGCCAGCAGCTTCGGGGGTGAAAAACTGTTTTTT.